The 24 T cell receptor beta chains in this list originate from one sample, sequenced in a study of vaccination and CD4 T cells after COVID-19. Specified treatment: approximately nine-day PBMC culture with coronavirus spike peptide pools or control peptides (ViraFEST assay). Sequenced with the Oncomine TCR Beta short-read assay was DNA taken from cultured CD4+ T cells. Via MiXCR, TCRdb re-called the PCR reads, giving one row per CDR3 protein. This table has about 12,000 distinct CDR3 sequences, roughly 48% appearing once. These receptors are not linked to any known antigen. Sequencing was done on a sample of CD4+ T cells from blood, cultured in vitro. All receptors come from a human donor who had recovered from COVID-19.

The V call is TRBV29-1, the J call TRBJ1-2; TRBD1 matches 7 bases. With 7 bases clipped from V and 7 bases from J, the junction kept 12 bases outside the gene matches. This CDR3 comprises 13 residues. The V gene's germline CDR1 is SQVTM and CDR2 ANQGSEA. The CDR3 sequence is CSGRQGPRSGYTF. CDR3 coding DNA: TGCAGCGGACGACAGGGACCGAGGAGTGGCTACACCTTC. Based on the CDR3 plus reference TRBV29-1 and TRBJ1-2, the full variable domain is SAVISQKPSRDICQRGTSLTIQCQVDSQVTMMFWYRQQPGQSLTLIATANQGSEATYESGFVIDKFPISRPNLTFSTLTVSNMSPEDSSIYLCSGRQGPRSGYTFGSGTRLTVV.

The gene calls are TRBV27 and TRBJ2-7, with TRBD1 as a possible D gene (6 bases). This CDR3 comprises 16 residues. Per germline, CDR1 MNHEY and CDR2 SMNVEV (reference sequence). V was trimmed by 7 bases and J by 2 bases, leaving 21 bases between them. CDR3 sequence: CASTRTNQGPPYEQYF. The DNA of the CDR3 is TGTGCCAGCACCCGGACGAACCAGGGGCCACCCTACGAGCAGTACTTC.

The gene calls are TRBV12-5 and TRBJ2-7; TRBD2 matches 9 bases. Germline-derived CDR1 and CDR2 are LGHNT and FRNRAP. This CDR3 contains 13 residues. The ends lost 7 bases at V and 7 bases at J; junction bases unmatched: 8. As DNA, the CDR3 is TGTGCTAGTGCCTTAAAGCGGGGGGCGGAGCAGTACTTC. This encodes CASALKRGAEQYF.

The J gene is TRBJ1-3, the V gene TRBV7-2; D gene ambiguous. The CDR3 spans 15 residues. V lost 1 base to trimming and J lost 2 bases, with 9 bases between them. Germline V gene lookup returns CDR1 SGHTA and CDR2 FQGNSA. DNA of the CDR3: TGTGCCAGCAGCTTAGATGGCAGGACTGGAAACACCATATATTTT. Its protein is CASSLDGRTGNTIYF.

The chain employs TRBV20-1 and TRBJ1-1, with 11 bases lining up with TRBD1. The germline CDR1 and CDR2 sequences are DFQATT and SNEGSKA (reference sequence). The ends lost 5 bases at V and 5 bases at J; junction bases unmatched: 10. This CDR3 spans 15 amino acids. CDR3 amino acids: CSAVDRGLGETEAFF. CDR3 nucleotide sequence: TGCAGTGCTGTGGACAGGGGGCTAGGAGAAACTGAAGCTTTCTTT.

V and J are TRBV19 and TRBJ1-2; weak D call: TRBD1 (5 bases). This CDR3 contains 13 residues. Trimming took off 7 bases at V and 4 bases at J, with 13 bases between the two ends. Per germline, CDR1 LNHDA and CDR2 SQIVND (reference sequence). The CDR3 nucleotides read TGTGCCAGTACTGCTGGACACCTCTATGGCTACACCTTC. Amino acid sequence: CASTAGHLYGYTF.

The chain employs TRBV6-1 and TRBJ1-6; 12 nucleotides match TRBD1. Germline V lookup: CDR1 MNHNS, CDR2 SASEGT. The CDR3 runs 13 residues. V gave up 11 bases and J gave up 10 bases; unmatched junction bases: 6. Here the CDR3 DNA reads TGTGCCGGGGGACAGGGGGCCTTGTCACCCCTCCACTTT. This encodes CAGGQGALSPLHF.

V is TRBV20-1 and J is TRBJ1-5; TRBD1 is a possible D gene (6 bases). V gave up 2 bases and J gave up 4 bases, with 15 bases separating them. Germline values: CDR1 DFQATT, CDR2 SNEGSKA (reference sequence). The CDR3 contains 15 residues. Here the CDR3 DNA reads TGCAGTGCTAGACCAACCGGGACAAGTAATCAGCCCCAGCATTTT. Its protein is CSARPTGTSNQPQHF.

This clonotype has only a few counts. The chain uses TRBV7-2 and TRBJ1-5; D call uncertain. Germline assignment: CDR1 SGHTA and CDR2 FQGNSA. V was cut by 5 bases and J by 2 bases, with 10 bases left in between. The CDR3 consists of 14 residues. CDR3 coding DNA: TGTGCCAGCAGCGTGTACAGAGGCAATCAGCCCCAGCATTTT. Translated, it gives CASSVYRGNQPQHF. The full variable domain, completed using reference TRBV7-2 and TRBJ1-5, is GAGVSQSPSNKVTEKGKDVELRCDPISGHTALYWYRQSLGQGLEFLIYFQGNSAPDKSGLPSDRFSAERTGGSVSTLTIQRTQQEDSAVYLCASSVYRGNQPQHFGDGTRLSIL.

This rearrangement joins TRBV14 to TRBJ2-1, with D uncertain. The CDR3 is made up of 15 amino acids. Trimming removed 3 bases from V and 5 bases from J, with 14 bases in between. Germline V gene sequence: CDR1 SGHDN, CDR2 FVKESK. The CDR3 nucleotides read TGTGCCAGCAGCCAGGCCCGGGCCGCCAACAATGAGCAGTTCTTC. It specifies CASSQARAANNEQFF.

V gene TRBV20-1 combines with J gene TRBJ2-1; 7 nucleotides agree with TRBD2. The germline gives CDR1 DFQATT, CDR2 SNEGSKA (reference sequence). The CDR3 runs 14 residues. V lost 6 bases to trimming and J lost 3 bases; unmatched junction nucleotides: 8. The DNA of the CDR3 is TGCAGTGCCAGCCGGGGGGTGGTCTACAATGAGCAGTTCTTC. This codes for CSASRGVVYNEQFF.

This clonotype appeared a few times. The chain is built from TRBV7-2 and TRBJ1-2; maybe TRBD1 (5 bases). The germline gives CDR1 SGHTA, CDR2 FQGNSA. Trimming pared 5 bases from V and 4 bases from J, leaving 11 bases between. This CDR3 contains 13 residues. CDR3 amino acids: CASSRSGPYGYTF. In DNA, the CDR3 is TGTGCCAGCAGCAGATCAGGGCCCTATGGCTACACCTTC.

The rearrangement uses TRBV28 and TRBJ2-1; tentative D call: TRBD1 (7 bases). The CDR3 totals 15 residues. V lost 6 bases, J lost 3 bases, and 15 bases lay in between. CDR1 is MDHEN, CDR2 SYDVKM, per germline. CDR3 sequence reads: CASSAPRGDYNEQFF. CDR3 DNA: TGTGCCAGCAGCGCCCCCAGGGGGGACTACAATGAGCAGTTCTTC. The full variable domain, with the rest looked up from reference TRBV28 and TRBJ2-1, is DVKVTQSSRYLVKRTGEKVFLECVQDMDHENMFWYRQDPGLGLRLIYFSYDVKMKEKGDIPEGYSVSREKKERFSLILESASTNQTSMYLCASSAPRGDYNEQFFGPGTRLTVL.

This clonotype has only one observation. This chain joins TRBV11-3 and TRBJ2-7; D possibly corresponds to TRBD1 (6 bases). Germline lookup yields CDR1 SGHNT and CDR2 YENEEA. V lost 1 base to trimming and J lost 3 bases, with 10 bases between them. The CDR3 is 14 amino acids. The CDR3, as DNA: TGTGCCAGCAGCTTAGGGGGACAACTCTACGAGCAGTACTTC. Translating it yields CASSLGGQLYEQYF.

The rearrangement links TRBV11-2 to TRBJ1-1; D ambiguous. Germline V gives CDR1 SGHAT, CDR2 FQNNGV. The CDR3 length is 14 residues. V gave up 3 bases and J gave up 0 bases, with 8 bases separating them. The chain's CDR3 is CASSFSWVNTEAFF. Written as DNA, the CDR3 is TGTGCCAGCAGCTTTAGTTGGGTGAACACTGAAGCTTTCTTT.

This chain uses TRBV6-1 with TRBJ1-5; D call uncertain. This CDR3 is 12 amino acids long. The V gene lost 4 bases and the J gene lost 6 bases, with 7 bases spanning the gap. Looked up from germline, CDR1 is MNHNS and CDR2 is SASEGT. CDR3 amino acids: CASSGGIQPQHF. CDR3 nucleotide sequence: TGTGCCAGCAGTGGCGGGATTCAGCCCCAGCATTTT.

The chain is built from TRBV6-1 and TRBJ1-1; D gene uncertain. V was shortened by 3 bases and J by 10 bases, with 9 bases between the two germline ends. CDR1 is MNHNS, CDR2 SASEGT, per germline. The CDR3 runs to 11 residues. CDR3 amino acids: CASSDEGLAFF. CDR3 nucleotides: TGTGCCAGCAGTGACGAGGGTTTAGCTTTCTTT.

This clonotype was seen more than once but under ten times. The chain couples TRBV20-1 to TRBJ2-5; 8 nucleotides agree with TRBD1. The CDR3 is 13 residues long. CDR1 is DFQATT, CDR2 SNEGSKA, per germline (reference sequence). The CDR3 protein is CRVGTGVQETQYF. CDR3 sequence (DNA): TGCAGGGTCGGGACAGGAGTCCAAGAGACCCAGTACTTC.

Only one count was recorded for this clonotype. The chain joins TRBV6-5 to TRBJ2-3; 11 bases agree with TRBD2. In germline, CDR1 is MNHEY, CDR2 SVGAGI. The CDR3 contains 17 residues. V lost 4 bases to trimming and J lost 3 bases; unmatched junction nucleotides: 9. The CDR3 is CASSSQLAGVGTDTQYF. Written as DNA, the CDR3 is TGTGCCAGCAGTTCCCAACTAGCGGGAGTGGGTACAGATACGCAGTATTTT.

The chain carries TRBV20-1 and TRBJ1-1; D ambiguous. Germline-derived CDR1 and CDR2 are DFQATT and SNEGSKA (reference sequence). The ends were cut back, 7 bases at V and 1 base at J, with 7 bases in the middle. CDR3 length equals 11 residues. In nucleotides, the CDR3 is TGCAGTGTTCCTAGGAACACTGAAGCTTTCTTT. Amino acids: CSVPRNTEAFF.

This clonotype was seen more than once but under ten times. The rearrangement joins TRBV18 to TRBJ2-5; D not resolved. The germline CDR1 and CDR2 sequences are KGHSH and LQKENI. V was trimmed by 3 bases and J by 7 bases, leaving 9 bases between them. This CDR3 comprises 12 residues. CDR3 residues: CASSPEGTTQYF. The CDR3 nucleotides are TGTGCCAGCTCACCCGAAGGCACGACCCAGTACTTC.

This clonotype was observed a handful of times. This chain connects TRBV6-2 or TRBV6-3 to TRBJ2-7; 7 bases map to TRBD1. Germline-derived CDR1 and CDR2 are MNHEY and SVGEGT. There are 13 residues in the CDR3. Trimming at V came to 6 bases and at J to 2 bases, leaving 4 bases not matched to a gene. This chain's CDR3 is CASRSTGPYEQYF. The CDR3 nucleotides are TGTGCCAGCAGATCGACAGGGCCCTACGAGCAGTACTTC.

This clonotype was counted only a few times. The CDR3 region is CASSTASATDTQYF. The CDR3 DNA is TGTGCCAGCAGTACCGCTAGCGCCACAGATACGCAGTATTTT. J is TRBJ2-3 and V is TRBV7-3, with D possibly matching TRBD2 (6 bases). V shed 6 bases and J shed 2 bases, with 12 bases lying between them. This CDR3 has 14 residues. CDR1 and CDR2 (germline): SGHTA, FQGTGA. Together with reference TRBV7-3 and TRBJ2-3, the CDR3 gives the full variable domain: GAGVSQTPSNKVTEKGKYVELRCDPISGHTALYWYRQSLGQGPEFLIYFQGTGAADDSGLPNDRFFAVRPEGSVSTLKIQRTERGDSAVYLCASSTASATDTQYFGPGTRLTVL.

This clonotype was counted between two and nine times. J is TRBJ1-5 and V is TRBV6-1; the D is unclear. The germline V gene has CDR1 MNHNS and CDR2 SASEGT. The CDR3 extends over 13 amino acids. Trimming stripped 7 bases from V and 0 bases from J, with 7 bases between. As DNA, the CDR3 is TGTGCCAGCAATCGACATAGCAATCAGCCCCAGCATTTT. It specifies CASNRHSNQPQHF.